Below, 7 T cell receptor beta chains from the same sample are listed, as sequenced in a study of OX40 agonist ivuxolimab in advanced cancers. The library was produced with the immunoSEQ multiplex PCR assay. The immuneACCESS repertoire file appears here via TCRdb, limited to in-frame rearrangements. These files lack a portion of the clones; in checked studies, under half of the deficit traces to unresolved V genes, and the cause of the others is not known. For this sample there are about 82,000 clones; around 84% appear just once. Over 1.5% of the sample lies in the top ten. This sample comprised CD4+ or CD8+ T cells sorted from blood, obtained in a trial of the OX40 agonist ivuxolimab. The receptors originated from an adult with an advanced solid tumor such as melanoma, head and neck, liver or kidney cancer.

V is TRBV19 and J is TRBJ2-2, with TRBD2 matching 8 bases. Germline values: CDR1 LNHDA, CDR2 SQIVND (reference sequence). V lost 4 bases to trimming and J lost 5 bases; unmatched junction nucleotides: 3. The CDR3 consists of 14 residues. Here the CDR3 reads CASSKRETTGELFF. In DNA form, the CDR3 reads TGTGCCAGTAGTAAGCGGGAGACTACCGGGGAGCTGTTTTTT.

The chain joins TRBV9 to TRBJ2-3; D might be TRBD2 (5 bases). Germline lookup yields CDR1 SGDLS and CDR2 YYNGEE. This CDR3 has 14 residues. Trimming stripped 2 bases from V and 4 bases from J, with 11 bases between. In DNA, the CDR3 is TGTGCCAGCAGCGTCGGGGAAGTACCAGATACGCAGTATTTT. Translated, it gives CASSVGEVPDTQYF.

This clone occurred once. The gene calls are TRBV27 and TRBJ1-1; a weak D match, TRBD1 (6 bases). The germline V gene encodes CDR1 MNHEY and CDR2 SMNVEV (reference sequence). CDR3 length equals 18 residues. The ends were cut back, 6 bases at V and 0 bases at J, with 23 bases in the middle. Here the CDR3 DNA reads TGTGCCAGCAGCATACTGGGGCCTCCGGGACAAATGAACACTGAAGCTTTCTTT. This translates into CASSILGPPGQMNTEAFF.

The chain carries TRBV28 and TRBJ2-4, with D perhaps matching TRBD1 or TRBD2 (5 bases each). Germline CDR1 and CDR2: MDHEN and SYDVKM. V lost 4 bases to trimming and J lost 0 bases, with 25 bases between them. The CDR3 has 20 amino acids. In nucleotides, the CDR3 is TGTGCCAGCAGTTCGCCCCCGGGACGGGTATACCCCTTAGCCAAAAACATTCAGTACTTC. Protein: CASSSPPGRVYPLAKNIQYF.

The chain is built from TRBV19 and TRBJ2-7, with D possibly TRBD1 on 6 matching bases. Germline CDR1 LNHDA, CDR2 SQIVND (reference sequence). The CDR3 covers 14 residues. V lost 7 bases, J lost 0 bases, and 13 bases lay in between. CDR3 sequence reads: CASTSGQSSYEQYF. The CDR3 DNA sequence: TGTGCCAGTACCTCCGGACAGAGCTCCTACGAGCAGTACTTC.

J is TRBJ1-3 and V is TRBV6-1; no definite D call. The germline V gene has CDR1 MNHNS and CDR2 SASEGT. CDR3 length equals 15 residues. Deletions cut 0 bases from V and 4 bases from J, with 10 bases between. CDR3 DNA: TGTGCCAGCAGTGAAGCTGAAGGGTGGGGAAACACCATATATTTT. Translated: CASSEAEGWGNTIYF.

The V and J genes are TRBV30 and TRBJ2-3; no clear D gene. The germline gives CDR1 GTSNPN, CDR2 SVGIG (reference sequence). Trimming shortened V by 1 base and J by 8 bases, and 16 bases separated the two germline ends. This CDR3 has 14 residues. The CDR3 bases are TGTGCCTGGAGTGGCCGTGCAGTTGCCGGTACGCAGTATTTT. Its protein product is CAWSGRAVAGTQYF. Complete variable domain (other parts from reference TRBV30 and TRBJ2-3): SQTIHQWPATLVQPVGSPLSLECTVEGTSNPNLYWYRQAAGRGLQLLFYSVGIGQISSEVPQNLSASRPQDRQFILSSKKLLLSDSGFYLCAWSGRAVAGTQYFGPGTRLTVL.